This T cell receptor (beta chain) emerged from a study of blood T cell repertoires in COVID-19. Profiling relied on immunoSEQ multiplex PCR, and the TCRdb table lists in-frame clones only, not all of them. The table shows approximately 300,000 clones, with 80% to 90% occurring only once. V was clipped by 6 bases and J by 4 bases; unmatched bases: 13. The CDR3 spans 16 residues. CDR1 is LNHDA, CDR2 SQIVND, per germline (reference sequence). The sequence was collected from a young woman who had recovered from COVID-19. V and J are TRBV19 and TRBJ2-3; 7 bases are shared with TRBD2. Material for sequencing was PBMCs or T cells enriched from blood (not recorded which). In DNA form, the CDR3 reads TGTGCCAGTAGAGAGACTAGCCTAAGTCTTCCAGATACGCAGTATTTT. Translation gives CASRETSLSLPDTQYF.